This T cell receptor beta chain was profiled in a study of identical twins. TCRdb reanalysed the 5' RACE reads using MiXCR and keeps one entry per CDR3 protein. This repertoire shows 450,000 or so distinct CDR3 sequences, 13% to 15% found once; its top ten account for roughly 0.5%. V shed 8 bases, J shed 2 bases, and the junction held 11 bases outside the gene matches. CDR1 and CDR2 from the germline V gene are LGHNT and FRNRAP. This CDR3 is built from 16 residues. The same data also contributed to another study, on yellow fever vaccine responses in identical twins.

The specimen was CD4+ T cells sorted from blood. The clonotype originates from a woman aged 18 to 35 in good health. The chain is built from TRBV12-5 and TRBJ2-1; 8 bases map to TRBD1. The CDR3 DNA reads as TGTGCTAGTACACCTCCCGGGACAGGTACCTACAATGAGCAGTTCTTC. Protein sequence: CASTPPGTGTYNEQFF.